The next 29 T cell receptor beta chains were all read from a single sample in a study of T cells in Graves' hyperthyroidism and ophthalmopathy. TCR beta CDR3 region amplification was performed from RNA transcripts. Using the HTBI primer set, a first-round RT-PCR was run on the TCR CDR3. TCRdb re-called the multiplex PCR reads with MiXCR, one entry per CDR3 protein. The repertoire holds roughly 380,000 distinct CDR3 sequences, with roughly 13% as singletons. The sample comprised blood. The source of these receptors is a woman aged 55-69 years with Graves' hyperthyroidism.

The chain uses TRBV11-2 and TRBJ2-7; TRBD2 matches 11 bases. After removal of 3 bases from V and 1 base from J, the junction contained 5 bases not matched to a gene. Germline CDR1 reads SGHAT; CDR2 reads FQNNGV. This CDR3 is built from 16 residues. CDR3 amino acids: CASSFLAGGPSYEQYF. CDR3 DNA: TGTGCCAGCAGCTTCTTAGCGGGAGGGCCATCCTACGAGCAGTACTTC.

Worth noting for this clonotype: A much more abundant neighbour one base away suggests this may be a read error. V and J are TRBV20-1 and TRBJ2-7, with TRBD2 identical over 7 bases. With the DNA end fitting TRBJ2-1 better, the J assignment may be wrong. The CDR3 is 16 residues long. CDR1 and CDR2 from the germline V gene are DFQATT and SNEGSKA (reference sequence). The CDR3 loop reads CSAFAGTTRSSYEQFF. In nucleotides, the CDR3 is TGCAGTGCTTTCGCCGGGACTACCAGGAGCTCCTACGAGCAGTTCTTC.

This clonotype was recorded many times. V and J are TRBV24-1 and TRBJ2-2, with 9 bases that match TRBD1. This CDR3 is 14 amino acids long. Trimming took 8 bases from V and 4 from J; bases not matched to a gene: 4. CDR1 is KGHDR, CDR2 SFDVKD, per germline. CDR3 in amino acids: CATTQTGGTGELFF. DNA for the CDR3: TGTGCCACCACACAGACAGGGGGCACCGGGGAGCTGTTTTTT.

This clonotype was seen repeatedly, ten times or more. V gene TRBV27 combines with J gene TRBJ2-1; 7 bases align to TRBD1. In germline, CDR1 is MNHEY, CDR2 SMNVEV (reference sequence). After removal of 5 bases from V and 10 bases from J, the junction contained 11 bases not matched to a gene. The CDR3 runs 14 residues. In nucleotides, the CDR3 is TGTGCCAGCAGTCCCCGGACAGGCCTAGGAGAGCAGTTCTTC. Its protein is CASSPRTGLGEQFF.

This clonotype was counted many times. The V and J genes are TRBV7-2 and TRBJ1-2; TRBD1 matches at 7 bases. The J segment lost 6 bases and the V segment lost 4 bases, leaving 5 bases of the junction unmatched. The germline CDR1 and CDR2 sequences are SGHTA and FQGNSA. The CDR3 covers 13 residues. CDR3 DNA sequence: TGTGCCAGCAGCTCTGGACAGGTAGATGGCTACACCTTC. This codes for CASSSGQVDGYTF.

This clonotype was seen a few times. The CDR3 nucleotides read TGTGCCAGCAGCCGGGGACAGTCGCGAGGCTACACCTTC. It specifies CASSRGQSRGYTF. The chain uses TRBV3-1 and TRBJ1-2; 7 nucleotides align to TRBD1. This CDR3 is built from 13 residues. CDR1 LGHDT and CDR2 YNNKEL come from the germline V gene (reference sequence). With V trimmed by 4 bases and J by 8 bases, 7 bases remained unmatched.

In this sample, this clonotype turned up many times. V and J are TRBV7-9 and TRBJ2-5; 7 bases are a match to TRBD2. CDR3 length: 13 amino acids. Germline V gene sequence: CDR1 SEHNR, CDR2 FQNEAQ (reference sequence). The V gene end was trimmed by 6 bases and the J gene end by 3 bases; junction bases not matched to a gene: 4. The CDR3 coding sequence is TGTGCCAGCAGATCTAGCGGAAAAGAGACCCAGTACTTC. It translates to CASRSSGKETQYF.

This clonotype appeared a few times. The rearrangement links TRBV20-1 to TRBJ2-3; the match to TRBD2 covers 12 bases. This CDR3 spans 14 amino acids. Germline V CDR1 and CDR2: DFQATT, SNEGSKA (reference sequence). The V and J ends lost 4 bases and 6 bases, in that order; junction bases with no gene match: 5. The CDR3 region has the DNA TGCAGTGCTAATCTAGCGGGAGGGACCGATACGCAGTATTTT. Protein: CSANLAGGTDTQYF.

For this clonotype: Sequence at one end of the junction differs from germline and may be a read error. The chain couples TRBV5-1 to TRBJ2-3; the D gene is possibly TRBD1 (6 bases). Germline CDR1 SGHRS, CDR2 YFSETQ. The CDR3 loop spans 13 amino acids. CDR3 loop: CAGSAGAGDTQYF. Written as DNA, the CDR3 is TGCGCCGGCAGCGCAGGGGCAGGAGATACGCAGTATTTT.

This clonotype was counted many times. The CDR3 region is CASSLWGALGMTYEQYF. The CDR3, as DNA: TGTGCCAGCAGTTTATGGGGGGCCCTCGGTATGACCTACGAGCAGTACTTC. The chain joins TRBV12-3 or TRBV12-4 to TRBJ2-7; D assignment may be TRBD1 or TRBD2 (6 bases each). V was shortened by 2 bases and J by 2 bases, with 19 bases between the two germline ends. CDR3 length equals 17 residues.

V usage is TRBV20-1 and J usage is TRBJ2-1; D is unclear. The CDR3 covers 12 residues. In germline, CDR1 is DFQATT, CDR2 SNEGSKA (reference sequence). The V end lost 4 bases, the J end lost 3 bases, and 7 bases lay between the germline ends. The CDR3 DNA follows: TGCAGTGCTAACGACATCTACAATGAGCAGTTCTTC. It codes for CSANDIYNEQFF.

This clonotype was recorded many times. The chain couples TRBV11-2 to TRBJ1-1, with D possibly matching TRBD1 (6 bases). V was clipped by 4 bases and J by 0 bases, with 12 bases between them. Germline CDR1 and CDR2: SGHAT and FQNNGV. The CDR3 contains 15 residues. The CDR3 loop is CASSSTGWLNTEAFF. In DNA, the CDR3 is TGTGCCAGCAGCTCTACAGGGTGGCTGAACACTGAAGCTTTCTTT.

The chain links TRBV6-2 or TRBV6-3 to TRBJ1-3; D gene ambiguous. The V end lost 3 bases, the J end lost 0 bases, and 12 bases lay between the germline ends. Per the germline V gene, CDR1 is MNHEY and CDR2 is SVGEGT. The CDR3 contains 16 residues. The CDR3 region is CASSYLAPSSGNTIYF. CDR3 DNA: TGTGCCAGCAGTTATTTGGCCCCGAGCTCTGGAAACACCATATATTTT.

The sample holds many counts of this clonotype. The V gene is TRBV7-8, the J gene TRBJ1-1, with D possibly being TRBD1 (6 bases). This CDR3 is built from 14 residues. V shed 1 base and J shed 7 bases, with 13 bases lying between them. Per germline, CDR1 SGHVS and CDR2 FQNEAQ. The CDR3 loop is CASSLEGHGVEAFF. CDR3 in DNA: TGTGCCAGCAGCTTAGAGGGACATGGAGTTGAAGCTTTCTTT.

This clonotype was detected ten times or more. V is TRBV3-1 and J is TRBJ1-3, with unresolved D. The ends were cut back, 5 bases at V and 4 bases at J, with 9 bases in the middle. This CDR3 is built from 13 residues. CDR1 and CDR2 from the germline V gene are LGHDT and YNNKEL (reference sequence). The CDR3 spells CASSFSGGNTIYF. The CDR3 bases are TGTGCCAGCAGCTTCAGTGGAGGAAACACCATATATTTT.

Remarks on this clonotype: At one end the junction does not follow the germline gene, possibly because of a read error. The chain combines TRBV4-1 with TRBJ2-7, with TRBD1 identical over 7 bases. CDR3 size: 16 residues. Per germline, CDR1 MGHRA and CDR2 YSYEKL. CDR3 sequence (DNA): TGCGCCAGCGGCCAAGGGGCGGCAGGGGGCTCCTACGAGCAGTACTTC. This encodes CASGQGAAGGSYEQYF.

This sequence joins TRBV27 and TRBJ2-2, with TRBD1 matching over 11 bases. V shed 5 bases and J 5 bases; nucleotides not matched to a gene: 4. Germline V CDR1 and CDR2: MNHEY, SMNVEV (reference sequence). This CDR3 has 15 amino acids. As DNA, the CDR3 is TGTGCCAGCAGTGGACAGGGGGCGCTTACCGGGGAGCTGTTTTTT. Its translation is CASSGQGALTGELFF.

This clonotype has a handful of counts. The chain combines TRBV4-1 with TRBJ1-3; no firm D call. Per germline, CDR1 MGHRA and CDR2 YSYEKL. V was cut by 6 bases and J by 3 bases, with 15 bases left in between. There are 15 residues in the CDR3. The CDR3 bases are TGCGCCAGCAGGAGTGCGTCCGGGGTTGGAAACACCATATATTTT. It specifies CASRSASGVGNTIYF.

This clonotype was seen many times. The chain carries TRBV12-3 or TRBV12-4 and TRBJ2-3; 12 nucleotides align to TRBD1. V shed 3 bases, J shed 6 bases, and the junction held 4 bases outside the gene matches. This CDR3 is 15 amino acids long. The CDR3 bases are TGTGCCAGCAGTTTCCGGGACAGGGGGCAGGATACGCAGTATTTT. This gives the protein CASSFRDRGQDTQYF.

There are many counts of this clonotype. The J gene is TRBJ1-1, the V gene TRBV20-1; tentative D call: TRBD1 (6 bases). The V end lost 5 bases, the J end lost 4 bases, and 11 bases lay between the germline ends. Germline CDR1 and CDR2: DFQATT and SNEGSKA (reference sequence). The CDR3 has 12 amino acids. The CDR3 DNA sequence: TGCAGTGCTCAGGACAGAGGCACTGAAGCTTTCTTT. Translating gives CSAQDRGTEAFF.

The rearrangement links TRBV7-9 to TRBJ1-1; the match to TRBD1 covers 7 bases. Germline values: CDR1 SEHNR, CDR2 FQNEAQ (reference sequence). CDR3 length equals 17 residues. After removal of 4 bases from V and 2 bases from J, the junction contained 13 bases not matched to a gene. The chain's CDR3 is CASSSSDRVVGNTEAFF. As DNA, the CDR3 is TGTGCCAGCAGCTCGTCAGACAGGGTGGTCGGCAACACTGAAGCTTTCTTT. Full variable domain (missing parts from reference TRBV7-9 and TRBJ1-1): DTGVSQNPRHKITKRGQNVTFRCDPISEHNRLYWYRQTLGQGPEFLTYFQNEAQLEKSRLLSDRFSAERPKGSFSTLEIQRTEQGDSAMYLCASSSSDRVVGNTEAFFGQGTRLTVV.

The sample holds many counts of this clonotype. V usage is TRBV7-3 and J usage is TRBJ2-3; 9 bases map to TRBD2. The germline V gene encodes CDR1 SGHTA and CDR2 FQGTGA. This CDR3 is 14 amino acids long. The junction had 3 bases not matched to a gene; V was cut back by 6 bases and J by 2 bases. The CDR3 sequence is CASRLAGVTDTQYF. CDR3 nucleotide sequence: TGTGCCAGCAGATTAGCGGGAGTCACAGATACGCAGTATTTT.

This clonotype was counted at least ten times. The chain links TRBV12-3 or TRBV12-4 to TRBJ2-3; 11 nucleotides agree with TRBD2. The CDR3 has 15 amino acids. The V gene end was trimmed by 7 bases and the J gene end by 2 bases; junction bases not matched to a gene: 5. The CDR3 DNA sequence: TGTGCCAGCAACTTACTAGCGGGAGTCACAGATACGCAGTATTTT. It codes for CASNLLAGVTDTQYF.

The V and J genes are TRBV7-9 and TRBJ2-1; TRBD2 matches at 14 bases. Germline CDR1 is SEHNR and CDR2 is FQNEAQ (reference sequence). The CDR3 contains 20 residues. Losses at the gene ends were 4 bases for V and 0 bases for J; bases not matched to a gene: 11. For the CDR3, the DNA is TGTGCCAGCAGCTCGAGACTAGCGGGAGGGCAAACGAGCTCCTACAATGAGCAGTTCTTC. It encodes CASSSRLAGGQTSSYNEQFF.

This clonotype was seen repeatedly, ten times or more. The chain has TRBV7-8 and TRBJ1-6; 7 nucleotides line up with TRBD1. The CDR3 consists of 17 residues. The V gene end was trimmed by 5 bases and the J gene end by 8 bases; junction bases not matched to a gene: 15. Germline values: CDR1 SGHVS, CDR2 FQNEAQ. The CDR3 nucleotides read TGTGCCAGCAGCCTGATAACAGGGGTCGACCGAGATTCACCCCTCCACTTT. The encoded protein is CASSLITGVDRDSPLHF.

This clonotype has just a few counts. CDR3 nucleotides: TGCGCCAGCAGCCATGAGAGCGGGAGGGCCTACAATGAGCAGTTCTTC. It is translated as CASSHESGRAYNEQFF. The chain links TRBV4-1 to TRBJ2-1, with TRBD2 matching over 10 bases. This CDR3 is 16 amino acids long. V was pared by 3 bases and J by 2 bases, with 4 bases of the junction left unmatched. The germline CDR1 and CDR2 sequences are MGHRA and YSYEKL.

The V and J genes are TRBV28 and TRBJ2-7; 13 nucleotides line up with TRBD2. The germline gives CDR1 MDHEN, CDR2 SYDVKM. This CDR3 is built from 15 residues. Germline trimming cut 5 bases from V and 5 bases from J; bases unmatched to any gene: 6. CDR3 in amino acids: CASSDAGTSGDEQYF. CDR3 in DNA: TGTGCCAGCAGTGACGCGGGGACTAGCGGGGACGAGCAGTACTTC. Filled out from reference TRBV28 and TRBJ2-7, the complete variable domain reads DVKVTQSSRYLVKRTGEKVFLECVQDMDHENMFWYRQDPGLGLRLIYFSYDVKMKEKGDIPEGYSVSREKKERFSLILESASTNQTSMYLCASSDAGTSGDEQYFGPGTRLTVT.

The chain employs TRBV10-2 and TRBJ2-3, with D tentatively TRBD2 (5 bases). Trimming left V 10 bases short and J 0 bases short, with 14 bases between. CDR3 size: 14 residues. Germline CDR1 and CDR2: WSHSY and SAAADI. CDR3 bases: TGCGCCACTAGGAGGACGGGGAGCACAGATACGCAGTATTTT. Its translation is CATRRTGSTDTQYF.

The genes are TRBV19 and TRBJ2-7, with 13 bases matching TRBD2. In germline, CDR1 is LNHDA, CDR2 SQIVND (reference sequence). CDR3 size: 19 residues. J lost 3 bases, V lost 4 bases, and 15 bases had no gene match. CDR3 coding DNA: TGTGCCAGTAGTAGAAGGGGGACAGAGGGACTAGCGGGGATCTACGAGCAGTACTTC. Translation gives CASSRRGTEGLAGIYEQYF.